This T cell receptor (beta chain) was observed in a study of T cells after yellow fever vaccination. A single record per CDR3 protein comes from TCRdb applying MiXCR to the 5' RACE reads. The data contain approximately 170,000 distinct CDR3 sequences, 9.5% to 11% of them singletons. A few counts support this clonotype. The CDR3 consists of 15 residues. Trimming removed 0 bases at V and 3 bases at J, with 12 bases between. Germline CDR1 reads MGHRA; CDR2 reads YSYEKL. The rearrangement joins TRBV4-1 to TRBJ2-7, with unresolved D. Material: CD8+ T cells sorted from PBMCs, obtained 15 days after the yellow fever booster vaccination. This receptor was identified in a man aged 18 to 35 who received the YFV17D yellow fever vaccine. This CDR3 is CASSQDTRLSYEQYF. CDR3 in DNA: TGCGCCAGCAGCCAAGATACTCGGCTTAGCTACGAGCAGTACTTC.